This TCR beta chain was retrieved from a study of T cell clonotyping in hematopoietic cell transplantation. The repertoire was sequenced with immunoSEQ multiplex PCR; TCRdb's copy has only in-frame clones and lacks some. The sample lists 17,000 or so clones; approximately 74% were seen once. CDR1 and CDR2 from the germline V gene are MNHNS and SASEGT. The V and J ends lost 1 base and 8 bases respectively, with 17 bases between them. The CDR3 runs 15 residues. The chain links TRBV6-1 to TRBJ1-2; D ambiguous. Sequenced sample: peripheral blood mononuclear cells. The TCR sequence derives from a woman aged 55-75 years in good health. Some clones in this sample may be carry-over from other donors' samples. Written as DNA, the CDR3 is TGTGCCAGCAGTGAAGGACCGCTCTTCATTACAGGCTACACCTTC. Encoded protein: CASSEGPLFITGYTF.